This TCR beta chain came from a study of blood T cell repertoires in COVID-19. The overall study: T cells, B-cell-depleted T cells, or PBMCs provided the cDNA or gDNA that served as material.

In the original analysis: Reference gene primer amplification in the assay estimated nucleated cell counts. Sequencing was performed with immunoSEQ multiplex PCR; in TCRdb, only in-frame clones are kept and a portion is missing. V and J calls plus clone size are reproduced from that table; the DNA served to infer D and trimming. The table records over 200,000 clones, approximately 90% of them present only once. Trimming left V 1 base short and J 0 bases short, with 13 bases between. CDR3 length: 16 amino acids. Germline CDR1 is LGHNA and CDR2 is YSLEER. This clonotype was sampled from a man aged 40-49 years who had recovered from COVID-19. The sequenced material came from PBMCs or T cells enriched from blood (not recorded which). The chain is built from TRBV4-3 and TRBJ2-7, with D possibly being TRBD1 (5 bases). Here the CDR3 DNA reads TGCGCCAGCAGCCAAGTTTGGGGCGAGAGCTCCTACGAGCAGTACTTC. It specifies CASSQVWGESSYEQYF.